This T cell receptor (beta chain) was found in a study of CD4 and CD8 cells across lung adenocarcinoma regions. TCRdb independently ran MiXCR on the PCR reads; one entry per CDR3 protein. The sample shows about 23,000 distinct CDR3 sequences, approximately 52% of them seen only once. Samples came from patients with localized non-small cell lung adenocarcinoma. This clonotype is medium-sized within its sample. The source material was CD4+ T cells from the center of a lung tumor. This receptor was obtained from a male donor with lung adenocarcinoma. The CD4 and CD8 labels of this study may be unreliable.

In nucleotides, the CDR3 is TGTGCCAGCATCCTTCAGGGAGAGAACACTGAAGCTTTCTTT. Amino acid sequence: CASILQGENTEAFF. This chain joins TRBV6-1 and TRBJ1-1, with D maybe TRBD1 (5 bases). Per the germline V gene, CDR1 is MNHNS and CDR2 is SASEGT. This CDR3 is built from 14 residues. The V end lost 7 bases, the J end lost 1 base, and 13 bases lay between the germline ends.